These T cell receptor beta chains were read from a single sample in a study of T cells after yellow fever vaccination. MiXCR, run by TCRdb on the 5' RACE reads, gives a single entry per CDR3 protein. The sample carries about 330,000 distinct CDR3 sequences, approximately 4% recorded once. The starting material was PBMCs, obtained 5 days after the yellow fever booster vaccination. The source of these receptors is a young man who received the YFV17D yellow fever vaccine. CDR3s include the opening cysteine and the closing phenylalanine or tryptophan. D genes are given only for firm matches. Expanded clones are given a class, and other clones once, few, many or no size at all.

CDR3 protein: CSVSGQAYNEQFF; CDR3 DNA: TGCAGCGTTAGCGGACAGGCTTACAATGAGCAGTTCTTC; D gene: TRBD1; J gene: TRBJ2-1; clone size: many; V gene: TRBV29-1
CDR3 protein: CASSTQGAQSYGYTF; CDR3 DNA: TGCGCCAGCAGCACTCAGGGGGCGCAAAGCTATGGCTACACCTTC; D gene: TRBD1; J gene: TRBJ1-2; clone size: many; V gene: TRBV5-1
CDR3 protein: CASSLSRGPGEAFF; CDR3 DNA: TGTGCCAGCAGTTTGTCCAGGGGGCCCGGTGAAGCTTTCTTT; D gene: TRBD1; J gene: TRBJ1-1; clone size: .; V gene: TRBV12-3/TRBV12-4
CDR3 protein: CASSPPGAVRGGSPLHF; CDR3 DNA: TGTGCCAGCAGCCCTCCTGGGGCGGTGAGAGGAGGTTCACCCCTCCACTTT; D gene: .; J gene: TRBJ1-6; clone size: .; V gene: TRBV3-1
CDR3 protein: CSARFPYSGVGETQYF; CDR3 DNA: TGCAGTGCTAGATTTCCGTATAGCGGGGTGGGCGAGACCCAGTACTTC; D gene: TRBD2; J gene: TRBJ2-5; clone size: .; V gene: TRBV20-1
CDR3 protein: CASSQGQGYGYTF; CDR3 DNA: TGTGCCAGCAGCCAGGGACAGGGGTATGGCTACACCTTC; D gene: TRBD1; J gene: TRBJ1-2; clone size: many; V gene: TRBV12-3/TRBV12-4
CDR3 protein: CASSPQGENIQYF; CDR3 DNA: TGTGCCAGCAGTCCCCAGGGGGAGAACATTCAGTACTTC; D gene: TRBD1; J gene: TRBJ2-4; clone size: .; V gene: TRBV2
CDR3 protein: CASSPRGGLSSYNSPLHF; CDR3 DNA: TGTGCCAGCAGCCCCCGTGGGGGGTTGAGCTCCTATAATTCACCCCTCCACTTT; D gene: .; J gene: TRBJ1-6; clone size: .; V gene: TRBV3-1
CDR3 protein: CASSLMIEGPAEAFF; CDR3 DNA: TGTGCCAGCAGTTTAATGATAGAGGGCCCCGCTGAAGCTTTCTTT; D gene: .; J gene: TRBJ1-1; clone size: .; V gene: TRBV12-3/TRBV12-4
CDR3 protein: CASRVGQLNSPLHF; CDR3 DNA: TGCGCCAGCAGGGTCGGACAGCTTAATTCACCCCTCCACTTT; D gene: .; J gene: TRBJ1-6; clone size: .; V gene: TRBV5-1
CDR3 protein: CAWSVLRGAVTF; CDR3 DNA: TGTGCCTGGAGTGTACTCCGTGGGGCAGTCACCTTC; D gene: .; J gene: TRBJ1-2; clone size: .; V gene: TRBV30
CDR3 protein: CASSQGLGDNEQFF; CDR3 DNA: TGCGCCAGCAGCCAGGGACTAGGGGACAATGAGCAGTTCTTC; D gene: TRBD2; J gene: TRBJ2-1; clone size: .; V gene: TRBV4-3
CDR3 protein: CASSPTGSGQHF; CDR3 DNA: TGTGCCAGCAGCCCAACAGGGTCTGGGCAGCATTTT; D gene: .; J gene: TRBJ1-5; clone size: once; V gene: TRBV12-3/TRBV12-4
CDR3 protein: CASSLGIGELFF; CDR3 DNA: TGTGCCAGCAGCTTGGGAATCGGGGAGCTGTTTTTT; D gene: .; J gene: TRBJ2-2; clone size: few; V gene: TRBV5-6
CDR3 protein: CASSYRGMIYNEQFF; CDR3 DNA: TGTGCCAGCAGCTACCGCGGAATGATTTACAATGAGCAGTTCTTC; D gene: .; J gene: TRBJ2-1; clone size: .; V gene: TRBV7-2
CDR3 protein: CASSVQGASNQPQHF; CDR3 DNA: TGTGCCAGCAGCGTACAGGGAGCTAGCAATCAGCCCCAGCATTTT; D gene: .; J gene: TRBJ1-5; clone size: many; V gene: TRBV9
CDR3 protein: CSARGGVDQPQHF; CDR3 DNA: TGCAGTGCTAGAGGGGGGGTGGATCAGCCCCAGCATTTT; D gene: .; J gene: TRBJ1-5; clone size: few; V gene: TRBV20-1
CDR3 protein: CASSPPLPSGDEQFF; CDR3 DNA: TGTGCCAGCTCACCACCGCTGCCTAGCGGGGATGAGCAGTTCTTC; D gene: TRBD2; J gene: TRBJ2-1; clone size: .; V gene: TRBV18
CDR3 protein: CASSLSGGEGEAFF; CDR3 DNA: TGTGCCAGCAGCTTGTCGGGGGGCGAAGGTGAAGCTTTCTTT; D gene: .; J gene: TRBJ1-1; clone size: few; V gene: TRBV7-2
CDR3 protein: CASSQQAGTDTQYF; CDR3 DNA: TGCGCCAGCAGCCAGCAGGCTGGCACAGATACGCAGTATTTT; D gene: .; J gene: TRBJ2-3; clone size: few; V gene: TRBV4-3
CDR3 protein: CASSLAGRIGANVLTF; CDR3 DNA: TGTGCCAGCAGCTTGGCCGGCCGCATTGGGGCCAACGTCCTGACTTTC; D gene: .; J gene: TRBJ2-6; clone size: few; V gene: TRBV5-5
CDR3 protein: CSARDGTGGPNTGELFF; CDR3 DNA: TGCAGTGCTAGAGATGGGACAGGGGGCCCGAACACCGGGGAGCTGTTTTTT; D gene: TRBD1; J gene: TRBJ2-2; clone size: .; V gene: TRBV20-1